The rows below give T cell receptor beta chains drawn from one sample of a study of brain T cells in children with intractable seizures. Clones were read by immunoSEQ multiplex PCR, and TCRdb kept only the in-frame ones, dropping some. This sample has about 80,000 clones, with around 90% found just once. The specimen comprised peripheral blood, sampled at surgery. The receptors shown here come from a girl aged 2-10 years with Rasmussen encephalitis and intractable seizures. Each CDR3 is given with its conserved first and last residue. A D gene is named only where the DNA matches it firmly. Size is omitted from some rows. Given values are once, few, many or a class for expanded clones.

TRBV28,-,-,TRBJ1-6,TGTGCCAGCAGCCAGACAGTTTCACCCCTCCACTTT,CASSQTVSPLHF
TRBV19,-,-,TRBJ1-2,TGTGCCAGTAGTATGGGACTACAGGGAAGGTCCTATGGCTACACCTTC,CASSMGLQGRSYGYTF
TRBV4-2,-,-,TRBJ1-6,TGTGCCAGCAGCCAAGGCCCGAAGACAGGAAGGAGCTCCTATAATTCACCCCTCCACTTT,CASSQGPKTGRSSYNSPLHF
TRBV6-5,-,-,TRBJ1-1,TGTGCCAGTACGCCGTTTCTGAACACTGAAGCTTTCTTT,CASTPFLNTEAFF
TRBV2,-,-,TRBJ1-3,TGTGCCAGCAGTGAAGGGGGGGCTAACACCATATATTTT,CASSEGGANTIYF
TRBV5-6,once,-,TRBJ2-7,TGTGCCAGCAGCTTGGATCCCCTCCTGAACGAGCAGTACTTC,CASSLDPLLNEQYF
TRBV30,few,TRBD1,TRBJ1-2,TGTGCCTGGAGTGGGTATACAGGACAGGGCCATGGCTACACCTTC,CAWSGYTGQGHGYTF
TRBV6-5,-,-,TRBJ1-1,TGTGCCAGCAGACTAATGAACACTGAAGCTTTCTTT,CASRLMNTEAFF
TRBV7-2,-,-,TRBJ1-5,TGTGCCAGCAGCTTAGAGCCAACGGGTCAGCCCCAGCATTTT,CASSLEPTGQPQHF
TRBV9,-,-,TRBJ1-6,TGTGCCAGCAGCCCCCTTTGGGGGAATTCACCCCTCCACTTT,CASSPLWGNSPLHF
TRBV6-4,-,-,TRBJ2-7,TGTGCCAGCAGTGACCCCCCCATTTGGTACGAGCAGTACTTC,CASSDPPIWYEQYF
TRBV5-1,-,-,TRBJ1-6,TGCGCCAGCAGTTTGATGAGCTCCTATAATTCACCCCTCCACTTT,CASSLMSSYNSPLHF
TRBV19,-,TRBD1,TRBJ2-1,TGTGCCAGTAGTCGACAGGGTTCCTACAATGAGCAGTTCTTC,CASSRQGSYNEQFF
TRBV5-4,-,-,TRBJ1-4,TGTGCCAGCAGCTTTTTCAATGAAAAACTGTTTTTT,CASSFFNEKLFF
TRBV5-1,once,TRBD1,TRBJ2-1,TGCGCCAGCAGCTTGACAGGGGGCGCCTCAATGTGGCGAAATGAGCAGTTCTTC,CASSLTGGASMWRNEQFF
TRBV18,-,-,TRBJ2-5,TGTGCCAGCTCACCGGTGGGGCAAGAGACCCAGTACTTC,CASSPVGQETQYF
TRBV5-4,-,-,TRBJ1-1,TGTGCCAGCAGCTTGGGACGGGCCTCGATGAACACTGAAGCTTTCTTT,CASSLGRASMNTEAFF
TRBV7-9,-,-,TRBJ2-6,TGTGCCAGCAGCTTGGCCAGGGACGCTGGGGCCAACGTCCTGACTTTC,CASSLARDAGANVLTF
TRBV23-1,-,-,TRBJ1-2,TGCGCCAGCAGTCACAGGCCCAGGTACTATGGCTACACCTTC,CASSHRPRYYGYTF
TRBV29-1,-,TRBD1,TRBJ2-2,TGCAGCTCAACAGGGGGCGCGAACACCGGGGAGCTGTTTTTT,CSSTGGANTGELFF
TRBV5-1,-,-,TRBJ1-1,TGCGCCAGCAGCTTGTCAGGGGATCAGGTCGCTGAAGCTTTCTTT,CASSLSGDQVAEAFF
TRBV18,-,-,TRBJ2-3,TGTGCCAGCTCAACGCTCCAGGGTTTTTGGGATACGCAGTATTTT,CASSTLQGFWDTQYF